One and the same sample provided the 30 T cell receptor beta chains below, sequenced in a study of T cells in Graves' hyperthyroidism and ophthalmopathy. What was amplified from RNA transcripts were TCR beta CDR3 regions. Using the HTBI primer set, a first-round RT-PCR was run on the TCR CDR3. One entry per CDR3 protein, called by TCRdb with MiXCR from the multiplex PCR reads. The sample comprises fewer than 110,000 distinct CDR3 sequences, 45% to 50% of which are singletons, and approximately 24% rests with the top ten. The sequencing sample was made of blood. The receptors were gathered from a man aged 40-49 years with Graves' hyperthyroidism.

This clonotype was recorded only once. This clone may be a read error of a much larger clone one base away. Because it lacks the conserved phenylalanine or tryptophan at the end, this CDR3 is likely a read error. V gene TRBV7-8 combines with J gene TRBJ1-2, with 11 bases matching TRBD1. Germline V gene sequence: CDR1 SGHVS, CDR2 FQNEAQ. The length of the CDR3 is 13 residues. V lost 6 bases to trimming and J lost 4 bases; unmatched junction nucleotides: 1. CDR3: CASRGQGGYGYTL. The DNA of the CDR3 is TGTGCCAGCAGGGGACAGGGGGGCTATGGCTACACCCTC.

With respect to this clonotype: With a much larger clone just one base away, this may be a read error. The chain uses TRBV6-1 and TRBJ2-7; weak D call: TRBD1 (6 bases). The CDR3 spans 14 residues. The V gene's germline CDR1 is MNHNS and CDR2 SASEGT. Trimming took 4 bases from V and 0 from J, leaving 10 bases between them. The CDR3 region is CASSGTEGSYEQYF. CDR3 nucleotides: TGTGCCAGCAGTGGGACAGAGGGCTCCTACGAGCAGTACTTC.

The CDR3 loop reads CASSGPQGYTGELFF. In DNA, the CDR3 is TGCGCCAGCAGTGGTCCCCAGGGGTACACCGGGGAGCTGTTTTTT. V is TRBV10-1 and J is TRBJ2-2; TRBD1 is a possible D gene (6 bases). In germline, CDR1 is WNHNN, CDR2 SYGVQD (reference sequence). The V end was cut by 4 bases, the J end by 3 bases, with 12 bases between. The CDR3 sequence is 15 residues long.

This clonotype has a count of ten or more. This rearrangement joins TRBV19 to TRBJ1-1; D remains unclear. The CDR3 extends over 12 amino acids. Germline-derived CDR1 and CDR2 are LNHDA and SQIVND (reference sequence). The V and J ends lost 9 bases and 1 base respectively, with 9 bases between them. CDR3 amino acids: CASKDANTEAFF. Written as DNA, the CDR3 is TGTGCCAGCAAGGACGCGAACACTGAAGCTTTCTTT.

The V and J genes are TRBV12-3 or TRBV12-4 and TRBJ1-6; D is possibly TRBD1 (5 bases). The V end lost 8 bases, the J end lost 7 bases, and 18 bases lay between the germline ends. This CDR3 is built from 15 residues. This CDR3 is CASSPLEGSNSPLHF. DNA of the CDR3: TGTGCCAGCTCACCTTTGGAGGGGAGCAATTCACCCCTCCACTTT.

In this sample, this clonotype turned up a few times. The chain has TRBV20-1 and TRBJ2-1, with D possibly matching TRBD2 (6 bases). This CDR3 spans 12 amino acids. Germline-derived CDR1 and CDR2 are DFQATT and SNEGSKA (reference sequence). Trimming took 3 bases from V and 4 from J, leaving 7 bases between them. In DNA, the CDR3 is TGCAGTGCTAGGGGGACTTACAATGAGCAGTTCTTC. Amino acid sequence: CSARGTYNEQFF.

In regard to this clonotype: A much more abundant neighbour one base away suggests this may be a read error. The CDR3 DNA reads as TGCGCCAGCAGCCAAACGGTTTGGGGCCAGACCCAGCACTTC. Translation gives CASSQTVWGQTQHF. The chain carries TRBV7-3 and TRBJ2-5; D might be TRBD1 (5 bases). The germline gives CDR1 SGHTA, CDR2 FQGTGA. This CDR3 region has 14 residues. Full variable domain (outside the CDR3, taken from reference TRBV7-3 and TRBJ2-5): GAGVSQTPSNKVTEKGKYVELRCDPISGHTALYWYRQSLGQGPEFLIYFQGTGAADDSGLPNDRFFAVRPEGSVSTLKIQRTERGDSAVYLCASSQTVWGQTQHFGPGTRLLVL.

Notes on this clonotype: The germline gene is not matched at one end of the junction; a read error may be the cause. The chain combines TRBV20-1 with TRBJ1-2, with D perhaps TRBD1 (6 bases). Germline CDR1 DFQATT, CDR2 SNEGSKA (reference sequence). This CDR3 spans 15 amino acids. The CDR3 region is CNARDAGRGPGGCTF. CDR3 bases: TGCAATGCTAGAGATGCGGGACGAGGGCCGGGGGGCTGCACCTTC.

This clonotype was seen ten or more times. The rearrangement links TRBV6-5 to TRBJ1-3; tentative D call: TRBD1 (5 bases). The CDR3 has 15 amino acids. The ends were cut back, 4 bases at V and 2 bases at J, with 12 bases in the middle. Germline assignment: CDR1 MNHEY and CDR2 SVGAGI. As DNA, the CDR3 is TGTGCCAGCAGTTTGGCGGGGGTAACTGGAAACACCATATATTTT. Amino acid sequence: CASSLAGVTGNTIYF.

The chain employs TRBV7-3 and TRBJ1-6; D may be TRBD1 (6 bases). Germline V gene lookup returns CDR1 SGHTA and CDR2 FQGTGA. The CDR3 is 14 residues long. V lost 5 bases and J lost 7, with 12 bases in between. CDR3 in amino acids: CASSQQGLNSPLHF. The CDR3 bases are TGTGCCAGCAGCCAGCAGGGGTTGAATTCACCCCTCCACTTT.

J is TRBJ1-5 and V is TRBV15; 7 positions match TRBD1. Germline V gene data show CDR1 as LNHNV and CDR2 as YYDKDF (reference sequence). The J segment lost 9 bases and the V segment lost 10 bases, leaving 18 bases of the junction unmatched. The CDR3 runs 15 residues. Here the CDR3 reads CASSIKDRWQPPQHF. The DNA of the CDR3 is TGTGCCAGTAGTATAAAGGACAGGTGGCAACCGCCCCAGCATTTT. Full variable domain (rest looked up from reference TRBV15 and TRBJ1-5): DAMVIQNPRYQVTQFGKPVTLSCSQTLNHNVMYWYQQKSSQAPKLLFHYYDKDFNNEADTPDNFQSRRPNTSFCFLDIRSPGLGDTAMYLCASSIKDRWQPPQHFGDGTRLSIL.

In its sample, this clonotype was seen many times. CDR3 DNA: TGTGCCAGCAGCCGACAAGGGGCAACTAATGAAAAACTGTTTTTT. This encodes CASSRQGATNEKLFF. The chain has TRBV7-2 and TRBJ1-4, with D possibly TRBD1 on 5 matching bases. The CDR3 runs to 15 residues. Germline CDR1 and CDR2: SGHTA and FQGNSA. Trimming stripped 5 bases from V and 0 bases from J, with 10 bases between. The full variable domain, with the rest looked up from reference TRBV7-2 and TRBJ1-4, is GAGVSQSPSNKVTEKGKDVELRCDPISGHTALYWYRQSLGQGLEFLIYFQGNSAPDKSGLPSDRFSAERTGGSVSTLTIQRTQQEDSAVYLCASSRQGATNEKLFFGSGTQLSVL.

The rearrangement joins TRBV2 to TRBJ2-7; TRBD1 agrees at 7 bases. Germline V gives CDR1 SNHLY, CDR2 FYNNEI. Trimming cost V 6 bases and J 8 bases; bases outside gene matches: 4. This CDR3 is built from 11 residues. The CDR3 loop reads CASRTQGKQYF. The CDR3 nucleotides read TGTGCCAGCAGAACACAGGGGAAGCAGTACTTC.

The chain is built from TRBV7-3 and TRBJ2-7; maybe TRBD2 (5 bases). From germline, CDR1 is SGHTA and CDR2 FQGTGA. The CDR3 has 11 residues. The V end was cut by 5 bases, the J end by 6 bases, with 8 bases between. The CDR3 loop is CASSTAGEQYF. The CDR3, as DNA: TGTGCCAGCAGCACCGCGGGCGAGCAGTACTTC.

This clonotype was seen at least ten times. The genes are TRBV5-1 and TRBJ2-7; unclear D gene. The germline gives CDR1 SGHRS, CDR2 YFSETQ. There are 14 residues in the CDR3. The V end lost 5 bases, the J end lost 0 bases, and 12 bases lay between the germline ends. CDR3 bases: TGCGCCAGCAGAGGTGGGCCGGGCTCCTACGAGCAGTACTTC. This codes for CASRGGPGSYEQYF.

To note about this clonotype: This may be a read error, as it is one base from a much larger clone. The CDR3 loop is CASSYRGSSYNERFF. The CDR3 DNA is TGTGCCAGCAGTTACAGGGGGAGCTCCTACAATGAGCGGTTCTTC. This chain connects TRBV6-5 to TRBJ2-1, with a possible D match to TRBD1 (6 bases). The CDR3 runs to 15 residues. In germline, CDR1 is MNHEY, CDR2 SVGAGI.

This clonotype has at least ten counts. The chain recombines TRBV9 with TRBJ2-5; D might be TRBD2 (7 bases). In germline, CDR1 is SGDLS, CDR2 YYNGEE. With 0 bases removed from V and 5 bases from J, the gap between germline ends came to 14 bases. This CDR3 region has 15 residues. Here the CDR3 reads CASSVEGGPRETQYF. CDR3 bases: TGTGCCAGCAGCGTAGAGGGGGGGCCGCGGGAGACCCAGTACTTC. Full variable domain (remainder filled in from reference TRBV9 and TRBJ2-5): DSGVTQTPKHLITATGQRVTLRCSPRSGDLSVYWYQQSLDQGLQFLIQYYNGEERAKGNILERFSAQQFPDLHSELNLSSLELGDSALYFCASSVEGGPRETQYFGPGTRLLVL.

V gene TRBV7-8 combines with J gene TRBJ2-7; the match to TRBD1 covers 11 bases. The CDR3 consists of 18 residues. J lost 4 bases, V lost 5 bases, and 16 bases had no gene match. Per the germline V gene, CDR1 is SGHVS and CDR2 is FQNEAQ. The CDR3 loop reads CASSHALNTGTGGYEQYF. CDR3 DNA: TGTGCCAGCAGCCATGCCCTAAACACCGGGACAGGGGGGTACGAGCAGTACTTC.

This clonotype was found many times. This rearrangement joins TRBV5-1 to TRBJ1-6; 7 bases map to TRBD1. This CDR3 has 15 residues. The V and J ends lost 3 bases and 10 bases, in that order; junction bases with no gene match: 10. CDR1 is SGHRS and CDR2 is YFSETQ in the germline V gene. Here the CDR3 reads CASSSKTGLSSPLHF. For the CDR3, the DNA is TGCGCCAGCAGCTCTAAGACAGGGCTAAGCTCACCCCTCCACTTT. The full variable domain, rest sourced from reference TRBV5-1 and TRBJ1-6, is KAGVTQTPRYLIKTRGQQVTLSCSPISGHRSVSWYQQTPGQGLQFLFEYFSETQRNKGNFPGRFSGRQFSNSRSEMNVSTLELGDSALYLCASSSKTGLSSPLHFGNGTRLTVT.

This clonotype appeared many times. The chain carries TRBV11-2 and TRBJ2-1, with 10 bases that match TRBD1. This CDR3 is 19 amino acids long. J lost 0 bases, V lost 1 base, and 9 bases had no gene match. In germline, CDR1 is SGHAT, CDR2 FQNNGV. This chain's CDR3 is CASSLVGTGALPSYNEQFF. The CDR3 DNA reads as TGTGCCAGCAGCTTAGTAGGGACAGGGGCTCTCCCCTCCTACAATGAGCAGTTCTTC.

The sample holds many counts of this clonotype. The CDR3 sequence: CASSLEGRSYEQYF. The DNA of the CDR3 is TGTGCCAGCAGCTTAGAGGGAAGGTCCTACGAGCAGTACTTC. The rearrangement joins TRBV11-2 to TRBJ2-7; unclear D gene. Germline lookup yields CDR1 SGHAT and CDR2 FQNNGV. V shed 0 bases and J shed 1 base, with 7 bases lying between them. The CDR3 covers 14 residues.

This clonotype was seen many times. The chain couples TRBV6-6 to TRBJ2-6; D unclear. Trimming took off 0 bases at V and 2 bases at J, with 5 bases between the two ends. Looked up from germline, CDR1 is MNHNY and CDR2 is SVGAGI (reference sequence). CDR3 length: 15 residues. CDR3 coding DNA: TGTGCCAGCAGTTACTCCCGGGCTGGGGCCAACGTCCTGACTTTC. Its translation is CASSYSRAGANVLTF.

This clonotype was recorded once. Mismatch with germline at one junction end may stem from a read error. V and J are TRBV20-1 and TRBJ2-3, with D perhaps matching TRBD1 (6 bases). The length of the CDR3 is 12 residues. CDR1 DFQATT and CDR2 SNEGSKA come from the germline V gene (reference sequence). This CDR3 is CSANYRTDTRYF. The CDR3 nucleotides are TGCAGTGCTAACTACCGGACAGATACGCGGTATTTT.

The rearrangement uses TRBV11-2 and TRBJ2-3; perhaps TRBD1 as D (5 bases). The germline V and J ends were trimmed by 6 bases and 1 base, with 20 bases remaining between them. CDR3 length: 17 residues. The germline V gene has CDR1 SGHAT and CDR2 FQNNGV. The CDR3 region is CASRVIFGGRGTDTQYF. CDR3 sequence (DNA): TGTGCCAGCAGGGTCATCTTTGGTGGCAGGGGCACAGATACGCAGTATTTT.

This clonotype was observed at least ten times. This chain connects TRBV20-1 to TRBJ1-1, with 10 positions matching TRBD1. Trimming at V came to 0 bases and at J to 5 bases, leaving 12 bases not matched to a gene. This CDR3 has 17 residues. CDR1 is DFQATT and CDR2 is SNEGSKA in the germline V gene (reference sequence). The CDR3 is CSARDPETGGERTEAFF. CDR3 in DNA: TGCAGTGCTAGAGATCCAGAGACAGGGGGCGAGAGGACTGAAGCTTTCTTT.

V is TRBV5-4 and J is TRBJ2-7, with TRBD2 matching 7 bases. Trimming took 4 bases from V and 6 from J; bases not matched to a gene: 7. The CDR3 length is 13 residues. CDR1 and CDR2 from the germline V gene are SGHNT and YYREEE (reference sequence). This chain's CDR3 is CASSPAGVSEQYF. DNA for the CDR3: TGTGCCAGCAGCCCGGCGGGAGTATCCGAGCAGTACTTC.

This chain joins TRBV20-1 and TRBJ2-5, with 7 bases lining up with TRBD1. The CDR3 loop spans 14 amino acids. CDR1 is DFQATT and CDR2 is SNEGSKA in the germline V gene (reference sequence). Unmatched junction bases numbered 9, after V lost 3 bases and J lost 5 bases. CDR3 nucleotides: TGCAGTGCTAGGGGGACAGCCGAGGAGGAGACCCAGTACTTC. It is translated as CSARGTAEEETQYF.

This clonotype was seen once. The rearrangement links TRBV11-2 to TRBJ1-5; D might be TRBD1 (6 bases). This CDR3 is built from 16 residues. Trimming stripped 1 base from V and 0 bases from J, with 10 bases between. Germline CDR1 is SGHAT and CDR2 is FQNNGV. The CDR3 nucleotides read TGTGCCAGCAGCTTAGTGGGGACATATAGCAATCAGCCCCAGCATTTT. Amino acid sequence: CASSLVGTYSNQPQHF.

This clonotype was detected many times. The chain carries TRBV6-6 and TRBJ2-5; a weak D match, TRBD2 (6 bases). Germline CDR1 and CDR2: MNHNY and SVGAGI (reference sequence). The CDR3 consists of 14 residues. V dropped 2 bases and J dropped 3 bases, with 10 bases sitting between them. CDR3 amino acids: CASSYGRNEETQYF. The CDR3 coding sequence is TGTGCCAGCAGTTACGGGAGGAACGAAGAGACCCAGTACTTC.

CDR3 bases: TGTGCCAGTAGTATGACAGGTTATGGCTACACCTTC. Encoded protein: CASSMTGYGYTF. The chain couples TRBV19 to TRBJ1-2, with a tentative D call TRBD1 (6 bases). The CDR3 consists of 12 residues. Germline V CDR1 and CDR2: LNHDA, SQIVND (reference sequence). V dropped 3 bases and J dropped 5 bases, with 7 bases sitting between them.